This TCR beta chain was sequenced for a study of blood T cell repertoires in COVID-19. Across the whole study: Cohort 3 recovery required two negative PCRs, clearance, or symptom resolution. Spain, Italy and the United States supplied samples that represented acute and convalescent COVID-19. PBMCs, B-cell-depleted T cells, or T cells were the source of the cDNA or gDNA that made up the material.

Germline CDR1 and CDR2: LGHDT and YNNKEL (reference sequence). The J segment lost 1 base and the V segment lost 0 bases, leaving 12 bases of the junction unmatched. The CDR3 length is 19 residues. Using immunoSEQ multiplex PCR, the repertoire was profiled, and TCRdb retains in-frame clones only, with some absent. The sample records 200,000 to 250,000 clones, roughly nine tenths being singletons. Cohorts were based on clinical histories the participants reported. The sample comprised PBMCs or T cells enriched from blood (not recorded which). The chain links TRBV3-1 (or the pseudogene TRBV3-2) to TRBJ1-2; 9 bases map to TRBD1. The source is a woman aged 45-59 years in a cohort exposed to, infected with or recovered from COVID-19 (not recorded which). The CDR3: CASSQEQGATTPYNYGYTF. In nucleotides, the CDR3 is TGTGCCAGCAGCCAAGAACAGGGGGCCACCACCCCTTATAACTATGGCTACACCTTC.